Below, 18 T cell receptor beta chains from the same sample are listed, as sequenced in a study of somatic mutations in cytotoxic T cells in rheumatoid arthritis. Sequencing used immunoSEQ multiplex PCR; TCRdb keeps in-frame clones, though not all of them. The profile shows 20,000 to 25,000 clones, 80% to 90% of them singletons. Sequenced: CD8+ T cells sorted from blood. The receptors here all came from an adult with rheumatoid arthritis.

The chain couples TRBV21-1 to TRBJ2-4. TRBV21-1 constitutes a pseudogene. The length of the CDR3 is 15 residues. CDR3 residues: CASSKAQLAKNIQYF. In nucleotides, the CDR3 is TGTGCCAGCAGCAAAGCGCAGCTAGCCAAAAACATTCAGTACTTC.

The chain recombines TRBV5-8 with TRBJ2-5, with D tentatively TRBD1 or TRBD2 (6 bases each). The closer fit of TRBJ2-7 to the DNA end suggests the J call may be wrong. Germline values: CDR1 SGHTS, CDR2 YDEGEE. There are 17 residues in the CDR3. CDR3 nucleotide sequence: TGTGCCACCGGGGGTCCGAGACAGGTCCTGGGTTGGGACGAGCAGTACTTC. As protein: CATGGPRQVLGWDEQYF.

V and J are TRBV11-1 and TRBJ2-7; 8 bases align to TRBD1. Germline-derived CDR1 and CDR2 are SGHAT and FQDESV (reference sequence). The CDR3 loop spans 16 amino acids. V lost 0 bases to trimming and J lost 2 bases; unmatched junction nucleotides: 6. In DNA, the CDR3 is TGTGCCAGCAGCTTAGCCTGGACAGGGAGCGCCTACGAGCAGTACTTC. Protein sequence: CASSLAWTGSAYEQYF.

The chain uses TRBV4-2 and TRBJ2-2; 9 bases map to TRBD1. In germline, CDR1 is LGHNA, CDR2 YNFKEQ. The CDR3 consists of 17 residues. V was pared by 3 bases and J by 5 bases, with 10 bases of the junction left unmatched. CDR3 amino acids: CASSQKYRGQLTGELFF. The DNA for the CDR3 is TGTGCCAGCAGCCAGAAGTACAGGGGGCAGTTGACCGGGGAGCTGTTTTTT.

The sample holds one count of this clone. CDR3 DNA sequence: TGTGCCAGCAGCTTAACAGCCAGCACAGATACGCAGTATTTT. Its protein product is CASSLTASTDTQYF. The chain recombines TRBV11-2 with TRBJ2-3, with D unclear. This CDR3 has 14 amino acids. The germline gives CDR1 SGHAT, CDR2 FQNNGV. Trimming stripped 2 bases from V and 0 bases from J, with 6 bases between.

This sequence joins TRBV7-9 and TRBJ1-1; the D is unclear. From germline, CDR1 is SEHNR and CDR2 FQNEAQ (reference sequence). V was shortened by 5 bases and J by 0 bases, with 7 bases between the two germline ends. This CDR3 has 13 amino acids. This chain's CDR3 is CASSGLVNTEAFF. CDR3 DNA: TGTGCCAGCAGCGGCTTGGTGAACACTGAAGCTTTCTTT. The entire variable domain, with the rest obtained from reference TRBV7-9 and TRBJ1-1, is as follows: DTGVSQNPRHKITKRGQNVTFRCDPISEHNRLYWYRQTLGQGPEFLTYFQNEAQLEKSRLLSDRFSAERPKGSFSTLEIQRTEQGDSAMYLCASSGLVNTEAFFGQGTRLTVV.

This clone was seen a few times. This chain links TRBV2 with TRBJ2-7, with 11 bases fitting TRBD1. The CDR3 has 14 amino acids. CDR1 and CDR2 from the germline V gene are SNHLY and FYNNEI. With 8 bases clipped from V and 3 bases from J, the junction kept 6 bases outside the gene matches. The CDR3 region is CASLPGTGGYEQYF. In nucleotides, the CDR3 is TGTGCCAGCCTACCCGGGACAGGGGGCTACGAGCAGTACTTC.

V and J are TRBV14 and TRBJ2-1; no clear D gene. CDR1 is SGHDN and CDR2 is FVKESK in the germline V gene. This CDR3 region has 14 residues. V lost 0 bases to trimming and J lost 6 bases, with 9 bases between them. CDR3 sequence reads: CASSQEYTLNEQFF. In DNA, the CDR3 is TGTGCCAGCAGCCAAGAATACACCCTCAATGAGCAGTTCTTC.

The chain combines TRBV6-1 with TRBJ1-1; D ambiguous. The V gene lost 1 base and the J gene lost 1 base, with 7 bases spanning the gap. The CDR3 runs 14 residues. Per germline, CDR1 MNHNS and CDR2 SASEGT. The CDR3 spells CASSEVRWNTEAFF. CDR3 in DNA: TGTGCCAGCAGTGAAGTCAGGTGGAACACTGAAGCTTTCTTT.

The V and J genes are TRBV7-6 and TRBJ2-1, with unresolved D. V shed 0 bases and J shed 8 bases, with 8 bases lying between them. Looked up from germline, CDR1 is SGHVS and CDR2 is FNYEAQ. The CDR3 contains 13 residues. The CDR3, as DNA: TGTGCCAGCAGCTTAGCGGCGGCCCATGAGCAGTTCTTC. Protein sequence: CASSLAAAHEQFF.

There are a few counts of this clone. The chain carries TRBV4-2 and TRBJ2-1; D unresolved. CDR3 length equals 12 residues. The V gene lost 0 bases and the J gene lost 9 bases, with 6 bases spanning the gap. The germline gives CDR1 LGHNA, CDR2 YNFKEQ. The CDR3 protein is CASSQDIAEQFF. CDR3 bases: TGTGCCAGCAGCCAAGATATAGCTGAGCAGTTCTTC.

This rearrangement joins TRBV27 to TRBJ2-7; possibly TRBD1 for D (5 bases). The CDR3 extends over 15 amino acids. CDR1 MNHEY and CDR2 SMNVEV come from the germline V gene (reference sequence). The V and J ends lost 2 bases and 0 bases respectively, with 11 bases between them. The CDR3 DNA reads TGTGCCAGCAGTTTACAGGGCGATTCCTCCTACGAGCAGTACTTC. Its protein is CASSLQGDSSYEQYF.

This clone was counted once. The chain employs TRBV25-1 and TRBJ1-4; D remains unclear. Germline CDR1 and CDR2: MGHDK and SYGVNS. The CDR3 extends over 16 amino acids. V gave up 6 bases and J gave up 8 bases, with 22 bases separating them. CDR3 protein: CASSATELVGKEKLFF. CDR3 DNA sequence: TGTGCCAGCAGCGCTACAGAATTGGTAGGAAAGGAAAAACTGTTTTTT.

The CDR3 spells CASSRAENIQYF. CDR3 coding DNA: TGTGCCAGCAGCAGGGCCGAAAACATTCAGTACTTC. The gene calls are TRBV9 and TRBJ2-4; D not certain. The germline V gene encodes CDR1 SGDLS and CDR2 YYNGEE. This CDR3 has 12 amino acids. Trimming pared 4 bases from V and 5 bases from J, leaving 7 bases between.

In its sample, this clone was seen once. V gene TRBV7-6 combines with J gene TRBJ1-2; 10 bases match TRBD1. Germline CDR1 reads SGHVS; CDR2 reads FNYEAQ. The V and J ends lost 5 bases and 4 bases, in that order; junction bases with no gene match: 7. This CDR3 is 15 amino acids long. Here the CDR3 reads CASSVSGTGVYGYTF. The CDR3 DNA sequence: TGTGCCAGCAGCGTTTCCGGGACAGGGGTCTATGGCTACACCTTC.

J is TRBJ1-2 and V is TRBV27; the D gene is possibly TRBD1 (6 bases). Germline assignment: CDR1 MNHEY and CDR2 SMNVEV (reference sequence). The CDR3 covers 14 residues. Trimming cost V 3 bases and J 4 bases, with 12 bases left between them. The CDR3 DNA follows: TGTGCCAGCAGTTTCTACAGGGATTTCTATGGCTACACCTTC. Its protein is CASSFYRDFYGYTF.

This clone came up a few times. The CDR3 sequence: CASSEGALFF. The DNA for the CDR3 is TGCGCCAGCAGTGAGGGGGCCTTGTTCTTC. V usage is TRBV10-2 and J usage is TRBJ2-1, with D possibly being TRBD1 (5 bases). V gave up 2 bases and J gave up 15 bases, with 8 bases separating them. Per germline, CDR1 WSHSY and CDR2 SAAADI. CDR3 length: 10 residues.

This clone turned up a few times. The junction shows a germline mismatch at one end, possibly a read error. The genes are TRBV6-4 and TRBJ2-2; the match to TRBD2 covers 12 bases. From germline, CDR1 is MRHNA and CDR2 SNTAGT. This CDR3 is 14 amino acids long. The CDR3: CASSQDRTSGATIF. The CDR3 DNA reads TGTGCCAGCAGTCAAGACCGGACTAGCGGGGCAACAATTTTT.